What follows are 27 T cell receptor beta chains derived from one specimen sequenced in a study of CD8+CD57+ T cells in acquired aplastic anemia. The use of genomic DNA as template underpinned the TCR beta VDJ and CDR3 profiling. A single record per CDR3 protein comes from TCRdb applying MiXCR to the reads. The table records over 40,000 distinct CDR3 sequences, approximately 72% of them present only once. The specimen sequenced was sorted CD4+, CD8+, or CD8+CD57+ T cells (not recorded which) from PBMCs. These receptors were taken from a human donor in good health, serving as a control.

V usage is TRBV2 and J usage is TRBJ2-1; 12 positions match TRBD2. Trimming cost V 4 bases and J 5 bases; bases outside gene matches: 3. The CDR3 has 15 amino acids. Germline-derived CDR1 and CDR2 are SNHLY and FYNNEI. As DNA, the CDR3 is TGTGCCAGCAGTGTCACTAGCGGGGGGAACAATGAGCAGTTCTTC. Protein sequence: CASSVTSGGNNEQFF.

This clonotype was observed many times. The chain is built from TRBV5-1 and TRBJ2-1; 12 bases line up with TRBD2. The CDR3 totals 15 residues. CDR1 SGHRS and CDR2 YFSETQ come from the germline V gene. Losses at the gene ends were 5 bases for V and 4 bases for J; bases not matched to a gene: 4. CDR3 sequence (DNA): TGCGCCAGCAGGTCGACTAGCGGGAGATACAATGAGCAGTTCTTC. As protein: CASRSTSGRYNEQFF.

This clonotype was seen only a few times. The chain recombines TRBV29-1 with TRBJ1-6, with D possibly being TRBD1 (6 bases). V lost 2 bases to trimming and J lost 4 bases, with 9 bases between them. The CDR3 length is 14 residues. Germline-derived CDR1 and CDR2 are SQVTM and ANQGSEA. The CDR3 reads CSVETGQYNSPLHF. For the CDR3, the DNA is TGCAGCGTTGAAACAGGGCAATATAATTCACCCCTCCACTTT.

This chain links TRBV29-1 with TRBJ2-3, with TRBD1 identical over 8 bases. The CDR3 loop spans 15 amino acids. The junction had 12 bases not matched to a gene; V was cut back by 8 bases and J by 2 bases. The germline V gene encodes CDR1 SQVTM and CDR2 ANQGSEA. CDR3 nucleotide sequence: TGCAGCTTCCATGGGGGACAGGAGGACACAGATACGCAGTATTTT. Residues: CSFHGGQEDTDTQYF.

The CDR3 region has the DNA TGTGCCAGCAGTTTAGAACGGGGATACGAGCAGTACTTC. Protein sequence: CASSLERGYEQYF. The rearrangement joins TRBV12-3 or TRBV12-4 to TRBJ2-7, with D possibly being TRBD2 (5 bases). The CDR3 is 13 residues long. The ends were cut back, 1 base at V and 4 bases at J, with 8 bases in the middle.

The chain links TRBV25-1 to TRBJ1-2; D is undetermined. The CDR3 spans 21 residues. The germline V gene encodes CDR1 MGHDK and CDR2 SYGVNS. The V and J ends lost 4 bases and 0 bases respectively, with 30 bases between them. CDR3 amino acids: CASSVPFRVAIFLCANYGYTF. The CDR3 coding sequence is TGTGCCAGCAGTGTCCCTTTTAGAGTGGCTATATTCTTATGTGCTAACTATGGCTACACCTTC.

This clonotype has just one count. The chain recombines TRBV11-1 with TRBJ2-3, with TRBD1 matching over 7 bases. The V gene's germline CDR1 is SGHAT and CDR2 FQDESV (reference sequence). V lost 4 bases and J lost 0; bases outside the gene matches: 4. This CDR3 is built from 15 residues. The CDR3 here is CASSYRGQSTDTQYF. DNA of the CDR3: TGTGCCAGCAGCTACAGGGGTCAGAGCACAGATACGCAGTATTTT.

V and J are TRBV10-3 and TRBJ2-1; 11 nucleotides line up with TRBD2. The V and J ends lost 4 bases and 9 bases, in that order; junction bases with no gene match: 14. The germline CDR1 and CDR2 sequences are ENHRY and SYGVKD. The CDR3 is made up of 17 amino acids. CDR3 DNA sequence: TGTGCCATCAGTGTGCTAGCGGGGGGCTCCCGGGAGGGTGAGCAGTTCTTC. Its translation: CAISVLAGGSREGEQFF.

This clonotype has only one observation. This CDR3 is CASSTWDSNSPLHF. The CDR3 DNA is TGTGCCAGTAGTACCTGGGACAGTAACTCACCCCTCCACTTT. This sequence joins TRBV19 and TRBJ1-6; the match to TRBD1 covers 7 bases. This CDR3 has 14 amino acids. The ends lost 4 bases at V and 10 bases at J; junction bases unmatched: 7. The V gene's germline CDR1 is LNHDA and CDR2 SQIVND (reference sequence).

By its share, this clonotype is medium-sized. The rearrangement joins TRBV7-6 to TRBJ1-1; 9 bases are a match to TRBD1. The V and J ends lost 2 bases and 2 bases, in that order; junction bases with no gene match: 0. CDR1 SGHVS and CDR2 FNYEAQ come from the germline V gene. The length of the CDR3 is 14 residues. The DNA of the CDR3 is TGTGCCAGCAGCTTAACAGGGGGCAACACTGAAGCTTTCTTT. Its translation is CASSLTGGNTEAFF.

The V call is TRBV7-9, the J call TRBJ1-6; D unclear. V lost 6 bases, J lost 7 bases, and 7 bases lay in between. CDR3 length: 12 amino acids. Germline CDR1 SEHNR, CDR2 FQNEAQ (reference sequence). Here the CDR3 reads CASRVTNSPLHF. The CDR3 DNA reads as TGTGCCAGCAGGGTTACGAATTCACCCCTCCACTTT.

This rearrangement joins TRBV25-1 to TRBJ1-2; TRBD1 matches at 7 bases. The V and J ends lost 2 bases and 6 bases, in that order; junction bases with no gene match: 3. Germline V gene sequence: CDR1 MGHDK, CDR2 SYGVNS. The CDR3 spans 13 residues. The CDR3 spells CASSEVTGDGYTF. The CDR3 nucleotides are TGTGCCAGCAGTGAAGTAACAGGGGATGGCTACACCTTC.

The rearrangement links TRBV10-3 to TRBJ2-7, with 10 bases that match TRBD1. The CDR3 spans 15 residues. The V segment lost 8 bases and the J segment 0 bases; nucleotides outside the gene matches: 7. The V gene's germline CDR1 is ENHRY and CDR2 SYGVKD. The CDR3 DNA reads TGTGCCATCGGACAGGGGGTCTCCAGCTCCTACGAGCAGTACTTC. Its translation is CAIGQGVSSSYEQYF.

The chain has TRBV19 and TRBJ1-1; 7 bases match TRBD1. CDR1 LNHDA and CDR2 SQIVND come from the germline V gene (reference sequence). The CDR3 covers 15 residues. J gave up 4 bases and V 10 bases, and 15 bases lay outside the gene matches. The CDR3 DNA follows: TGTGCCACTACAGCCGACAGGGCGGTGGGCACTGAAGCTTTCTTT. As protein: CATTADRAVGTEAFF.

This sequence joins TRBV11-1 and TRBJ2-3; D remains unclear. CDR3 length: 15 residues. Trimming shortened V by 1 base and J by 0 bases, and 8 bases separated the two germline ends. Per germline, CDR1 SGHAT and CDR2 FQDESV (reference sequence). This CDR3 is CASSLGAGSTDTQYF. The DNA for the CDR3 is TGTGCCAGCAGCTTAGGGGCTGGGAGCACAGATACGCAGTATTTT.

This clonotype has a single count. At one end, the junction sequence differs from germline, possibly due to a read error. The chain joins TRBV4-2 to TRBJ1-6; D is unclear. The CDR3 totals 16 residues. The V gene's germline CDR1 is LGHNA and CDR2 YNFKEQ. In DNA form, the CDR3 reads TGTGCCAGCAGCCAAGGGGCGGAAGGTTATAATTCACCCCTCCGCTTT. Its translation: CASSQGAEGYNSPLRF.

The chain joins TRBV24-1 to TRBJ2-1, with 10 bases fitting TRBD2. After removal of 8 bases from V and 10 bases from J, the junction contained 7 bases not matched to a gene. This CDR3 is 13 amino acids long. Germline values: CDR1 KGHDR, CDR2 SFDVKD. CDR3: CATKAGGPEEQFF. The CDR3 DNA reads TGTGCCACCAAAGCGGGAGGGCCGGAAGAGCAGTTCTTC.

V and J are TRBV29-1 and TRBJ2-7; D is undetermined. V gave up 4 bases and J gave up 2 bases, with 6 bases separating them. This CDR3 contains 11 residues. Germline V gene data show CDR1 as SQVTM and CDR2 as ANQGSEA. CDR3 amino acids: CSVASAYEQYF. In nucleotides, the CDR3 is TGCAGCGTTGCCAGCGCCTACGAGCAGTACTTC.

This clonotype was observed a few times. The genes are TRBV29-1 and TRBJ2-1; perhaps TRBD2 as D (6 bases). The V gene lost 4 bases and the J gene lost 9 bases, with 13 bases spanning the gap. The CDR3 extends over 12 amino acids. The germline CDR1 and CDR2 sequences are SQVTM and ANQGSEA. This chain's CDR3 is CSVVGGWGEQFF. The CDR3 region has the DNA TGCAGCGTTGTTGGAGGGTGGGGTGAGCAGTTCTTC.

The V and J genes are TRBV29-1 and TRBJ1-5; no firm D call. The V gene's germline CDR1 is SQVTM and CDR2 ANQGSEA. Trimming took 7 bases from V and 4 from J, leaving 17 bases between them. The length of the CDR3 is 14 residues. CDR3 amino acids: CSAALNDGNQPQHF. In DNA, the CDR3 is TGCAGCGCCGCACTCAACGACGGTAATCAGCCCCAGCATTTT.

This clonotype has only one observation. The gene calls are TRBV16 and TRBJ1-5; D gene unclear. Trimming stripped 2 bases from V and 5 bases from J, with 13 bases between. Germline V gene lookup returns CDR1 KGHSY and CDR2 FQNENV. The CDR3 sequence is 15 residues long. The CDR3 DNA sequence: TGTGCCAGCAGCCAACCTCCCTCTGGGGATCAGCCCCAGCATTTT. Translation gives CASSQPPSGDQPQHF. The full variable domain, with the rest looked up from reference TRBV16 and TRBJ1-5, is GEEVAQTPKHLVRGEGQKAKLYCAPIKGHSYVFWYQQVLKNEFKFLISFQNENVFDETGMPKERFSAKCLPNSPCSLEIQATKLEDSAVYFCASSQPPSGDQPQHFGDGTRLSIL.

V gene TRBV19 combines with J gene TRBJ2-7; D tentatively fits TRBD1 or TRBD2 (5 bases each). Germline lookup yields CDR1 LNHDA and CDR2 SQIVND (reference sequence). The CDR3 has 15 amino acids. V gave up 11 bases and J gave up 2 bases, with 22 bases separating them. CDR3 loop: CAWSLGTTGTYEQYF. CDR3 sequence (DNA): TGTGCCTGGTCCTTGGGGACCACGGGCACCTACGAGCAGTACTTC.

The V call is TRBV7-6, the J call TRBJ2-5, with 7 bases aligning to TRBD2. V lost 1 base, J lost 5 bases, and 10 bases stayed unmatched. The CDR3 loop spans 16 amino acids. Germline V lookup: CDR1 SGHVS, CDR2 FNYEAQ. The CDR3 sequence is CASSLGAGGRVETQYF. CDR3 coding DNA: TGTGCCAGCAGCTTAGGCGCTGGGGGGAGGGTTGAGACCCAGTACTTC.

The V gene is TRBV9, the J gene TRBJ1-5, with D possibly TRBD1 on 6 matching bases. The CDR3 contains 14 residues. CDR1 is SGDLS, CDR2 YYNGEE, per germline. Trimming shortened V by 0 bases and J by 6 bases, and 10 bases separated the two germline ends. CDR3 in amino acids: CASSVAGVGQPQHF. In nucleotides, the CDR3 is TGTGCCAGCAGCGTAGCAGGGGTAGGTCAGCCCCAGCATTTT.

There are many counts of this clonotype. This rearrangement joins TRBV27 to TRBJ2-5; D is undetermined. Germline loops: CDR1 MNHEY, CDR2 SMNVEV (reference sequence). The CDR3 is 13 residues long. The V end lost 5 bases, the J end lost 2 bases, and 9 bases lay between the germline ends. CDR3 DNA sequence: TGTGCCAGCAGTCCCTCCCTACAAGAGACCCAGTACTTC. Amino acid sequence: CASSPSLQETQYF.

The chain carries TRBV25-1 and TRBJ2-3; 8 bases are shared with TRBD2. The CDR3 consists of 15 residues. Germline assignment: CDR1 MGHDK and CDR2 SYGVNS. V lost 6 bases, J lost 3 bases, and 8 bases stayed unmatched. CDR3 residues: CASSAGLAWTDTQYF. CDR3 nucleotides: TGTGCCAGCAGCGCAGGACTAGCATGGACAGATACGCAGTATTTT.

V and J are TRBV25-1 and TRBJ1-2, with 7 positions matching TRBD1. Trimming removed 4 bases from V and 7 bases from J; junction bases left unmatched: 3. CDR3 length: 12 residues. The germline gives CDR1 MGHDK, CDR2 SYGVNS. DNA of the CDR3: TGTGCCAGCAGTGGACAGGGTACTGGCTACACCTTC. Residues: CASSGQGTGYTF.